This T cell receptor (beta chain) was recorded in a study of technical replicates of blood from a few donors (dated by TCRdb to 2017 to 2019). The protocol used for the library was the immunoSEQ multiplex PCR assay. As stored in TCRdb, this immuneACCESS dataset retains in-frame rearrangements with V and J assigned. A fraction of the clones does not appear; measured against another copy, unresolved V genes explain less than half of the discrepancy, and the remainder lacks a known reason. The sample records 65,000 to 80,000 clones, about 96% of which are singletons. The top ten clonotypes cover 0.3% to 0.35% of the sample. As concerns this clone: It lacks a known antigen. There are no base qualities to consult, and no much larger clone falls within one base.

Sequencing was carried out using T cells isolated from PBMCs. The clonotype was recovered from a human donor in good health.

In nucleotide form, the sequence is TGTGCCAGCAGTTTAGGGAGTGAAGCTTTCTTT. This sequence encodes CASSLGSEAFF. Recombination connected TRBV27 to TRBJ1-1, with the D gene not confidently named. The CDR1 and CDR2 encoded by the germline V gene (reference sequence) are MNHEY and SMNVEV. Its CDR3 holds 11 amino acids, cysteine through phenylalanine. The DNA shown is the 33-base CDR3, in frame from base 1. V loses 2 bases of germline sequence and J loses 7 bases, and the interval between the two ends is 5 bases.